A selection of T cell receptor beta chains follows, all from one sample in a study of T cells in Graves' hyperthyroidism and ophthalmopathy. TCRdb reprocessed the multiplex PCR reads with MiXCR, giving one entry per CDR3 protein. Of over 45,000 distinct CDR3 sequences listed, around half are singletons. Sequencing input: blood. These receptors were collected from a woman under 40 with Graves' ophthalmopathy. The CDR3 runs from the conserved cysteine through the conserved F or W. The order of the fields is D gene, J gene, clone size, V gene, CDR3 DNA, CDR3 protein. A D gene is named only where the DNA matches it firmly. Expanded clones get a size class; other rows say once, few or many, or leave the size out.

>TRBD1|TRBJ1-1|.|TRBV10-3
TGTGCCAGCGGACAGGGTTCGGGAAACACTGAAGCTTTCTTT
CASGQGSGNTEAFF
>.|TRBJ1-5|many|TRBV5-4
TGTGCCAGCAGCTTGGCAGGGGGCAATCAGCCCCAGCATTTT
CASSLAGGNQPQHF
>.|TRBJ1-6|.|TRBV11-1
TGTGCCAGCAGCCAAGATGTTGTCGGGTCACCCCTCCACTTT
CASSQDVVGSPLHF
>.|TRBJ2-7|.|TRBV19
TGTGCCAGTAGTTCCGGGCCCCGTTCGGTGCAGTACTTC
CASSSGPRSVQYF
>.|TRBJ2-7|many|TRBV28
TGTGCCAGCAGTTTAGGGCGCGCCTACGAGCAGTACTTC
CASSLGRAYEQYF
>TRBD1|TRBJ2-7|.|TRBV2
TGTGCCAGCAGACCGGGACAGGGGGCCTACGAGCAGTACTTC
CASRPGQGAYEQYF
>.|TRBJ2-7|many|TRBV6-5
TGTGCCAGCATCCACCCCGGCTCCTACGAGCAGTACTTC
CASIHPGSYEQYF
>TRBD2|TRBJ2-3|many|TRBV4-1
TGCGCCAGCAGCCAGAGTCTAGCGGCAGATACGCAGTATTTT
CASSQSLAADTQYF
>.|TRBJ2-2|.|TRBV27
TGTGCCAGCATGGAGGGTAGCGGACACACCGGGGAGCTGTTTTTT
CASMEGSGHTGELFF
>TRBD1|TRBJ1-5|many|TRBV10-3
TGTGCCATCAGTGAGTCGATACTGGGACAGGGGGAAAATCAGCCCCAGCATTTT
CAISESILGQGENQPQHF
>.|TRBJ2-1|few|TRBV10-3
TGTGCCATCAGTGAGGCGACAGGTTTCCATGAGCAGTTCTTC
CAISEATGFHEQFF
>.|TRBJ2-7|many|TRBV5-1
TGCGCCAGCAGCACCGGGACATCCTACGAGCAGTACTTC
CASSTGTSYEQYF
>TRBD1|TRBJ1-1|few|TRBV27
TGTGCCAGCCGTATCCGGGACAGGGGGCAGGGAACTGAAGCTTTCTTT
CASRIRDRGQGTEAFF
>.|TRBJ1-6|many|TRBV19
TGTGCCAGTAGTATCCAGGGGAGGGCAAGTAATTCACCCCTCCACTTT
CASSIQGRASNSPLHF
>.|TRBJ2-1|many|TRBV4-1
TGCGCCAGCAGCCAAGGGGTGGCTGCCCGGGAGCAGTTCTTC
CASSQGVAAREQFF
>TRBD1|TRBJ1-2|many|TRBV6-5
TGTGCCAGCAGTCGACAGGGTTGGGATGGCTACACCTTC
CASSRQGWDGYTF
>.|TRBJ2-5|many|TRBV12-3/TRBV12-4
TGTGCCAGCAGTGTACAACACCACAGCCAAGAGACCCAGTACTTC
CASSVQHHSQETQYF
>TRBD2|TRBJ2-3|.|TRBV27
TGTGCCAGCAGTTTAAACGATCAGCGGGGCCTGCACGCAGATACGCAGTATTTT
CASSLNDQRGLHADTQYF
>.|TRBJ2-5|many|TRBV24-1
TGTGCCACCAGTGATTTGCTCTATTCTCCCCAGTACTTC
CATSDLLYSPQYF
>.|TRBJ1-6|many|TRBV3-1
TGTGCCAGCAGCCATGGTGCCGATAATTCACCCCTCCACTTT
CASSHGADNSPLHF
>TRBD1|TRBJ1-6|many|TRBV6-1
TGTGCCAGCATCCGGGACAGTAATTCACCCCTCCACTTT
CASIRDSNSPLHF
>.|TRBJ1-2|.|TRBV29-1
TGCAGCGTTGCCCCCGGGACGCATGGCTACACCTTC
CSVAPGTHGYTF
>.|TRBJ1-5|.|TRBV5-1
TGCGCCAGCAGCCCGGCCACAGTTAGCAATCAGCCCCAGCATTTT
CASSPATVSNQPQHF
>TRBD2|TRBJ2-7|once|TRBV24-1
TGTGCCACCAGTGATGGGACTAGCGGGAGTATCCACGAGCAGTACTTC
CATSDGTSGSIHEQYF
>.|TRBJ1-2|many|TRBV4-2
TGTGCCAGCAGCCAAGAATTGCGGACCTTGGAGAGGTATGGCTACACCTTC
CASSQELRTLERYGYTF
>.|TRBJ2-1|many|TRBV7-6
TGTGCCAGCAGCTTAGGGTTAAGGGGGAAGGCTGGGAATGAGCAGTTCTTC
CASSLGLRGKAGNEQFF
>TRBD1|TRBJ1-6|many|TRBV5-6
TGTGCCAGCAGCAAAATTACAGGGGTCAATTCACCCCTCCACTTT
CASSKITGVNSPLHF
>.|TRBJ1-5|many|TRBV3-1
TGTGCCAGCAGTGAGACAGGTTCTCAGCCCCAGCATTTT
CASSETGSQPQHF
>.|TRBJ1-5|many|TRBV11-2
TGTGCCAGCAGCTTCACGAGGGACACTACTAGCAATCAGCCCCAGCATTTT
CASSFTRDTTSNQPQHF
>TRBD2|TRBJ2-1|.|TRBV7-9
TGTGCCAGCAGCCCCAGACTAGCGGGAGCAACAGATACGCAGTTCTTC
CASSPRLAGATDTQFF
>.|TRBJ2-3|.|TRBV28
TGTGCCACCTCCTCTGGAACTGGCACAGATACGCAGTATTTT
CATSSGTGTDTQYF
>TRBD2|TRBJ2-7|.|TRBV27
TGTGCCAGCAGTTCAGCGGGAGGGCCGGAGGGCGCCTACGAGCAGTACTTC
CASSSAGGPEGAYEQYF
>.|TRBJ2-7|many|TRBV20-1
TGCAGTGCTAGATTAGAGACTATGGGGTCCTACGAGCAGTACTTC
CSARLETMGSYEQYF
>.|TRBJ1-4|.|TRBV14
TGTGCCAGCAGCGCAAGGAGGGCAGGGGAAAAACTGTTTTTT
CASSARRAGEKLFF
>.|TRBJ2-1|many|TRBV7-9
TGTGCCAGCAGCTTAAATCAGTACAATGAGCAGTTCTTC
CASSLNQYNEQFF
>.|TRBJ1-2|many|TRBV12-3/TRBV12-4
TGTGCCAGCAACAACCCTGGGGGGTACTATGGCTACACCTTC
CASNNPGGYYGYTF
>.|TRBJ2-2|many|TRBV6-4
TGTGCCAGCAGCCGGGACAACACCGGGGAGCTGTTTTTT
CASSRDNTGELFF
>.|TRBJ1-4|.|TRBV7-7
TGTGCTAGCAGCCGTGGGGAGCAGGGTGGAAAACTGTTTTTT
CASSRGEQGGKLFF
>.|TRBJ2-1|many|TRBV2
TGTGCCAGCATTACGGGGACGAGCAATGAGCAGTTCTTC
CASITGTSNEQFF
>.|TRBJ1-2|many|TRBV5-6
TGTGCCAGCAGCTTGGGCGGTAACTATGGCTACACCTTC
CASSLGGNYGYTF
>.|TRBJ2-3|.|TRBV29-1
TGCAGCGTTGAAGAGCAAGATACGCAGTATTTT
CSVEEQDTQYF
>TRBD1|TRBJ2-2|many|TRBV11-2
TGTGCCAGCAGCAAGGAGGCAGGGGGCCCTCCCGGGGAGCTGTTTTTT
CASSKEAGGPPGELFF
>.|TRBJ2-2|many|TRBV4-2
TGTGCCAGCAGCCACCGGGGGACTTCGAACACCGGGGAGCTGTTTTTT
CASSHRGTSNTGELFF
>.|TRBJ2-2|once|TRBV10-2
TGCGCCAGCAGTGCTAGGCGCCGGACCGACGGCAACACCGGGGAGCTGTTTTTT
CASSARRRTDGNTGELFF
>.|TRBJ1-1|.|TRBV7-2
TGTGCCAGCAGCTTAGCCCCAGGGTTAGGGACTGAAGCTTTCTTT
CASSLAPGLGTEAFF
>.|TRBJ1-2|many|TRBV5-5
TGTGCCAGCAGCCTAGCACACCTTATGGCCTATGGCTACACCTTC
CASSLAHLMAYGYTF
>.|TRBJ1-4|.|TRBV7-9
TGTGCCAGCAGCTTAAATAACGACCTCTCTGATGAAAAACTATTTTTT
CASSLNNDLSDEKLFF
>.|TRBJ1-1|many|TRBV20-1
TGCAGTGCTAGAGTTTCGGGGGGGAAGAACACTGAAGCTTTCTTT
CSARVSGGKNTEAFF
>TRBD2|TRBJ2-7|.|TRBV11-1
TGTGCCAGCAGCCCAACTAGCGGGAGGACTAACGAGCAGTACTTC
CASSPTSGRTNEQYF